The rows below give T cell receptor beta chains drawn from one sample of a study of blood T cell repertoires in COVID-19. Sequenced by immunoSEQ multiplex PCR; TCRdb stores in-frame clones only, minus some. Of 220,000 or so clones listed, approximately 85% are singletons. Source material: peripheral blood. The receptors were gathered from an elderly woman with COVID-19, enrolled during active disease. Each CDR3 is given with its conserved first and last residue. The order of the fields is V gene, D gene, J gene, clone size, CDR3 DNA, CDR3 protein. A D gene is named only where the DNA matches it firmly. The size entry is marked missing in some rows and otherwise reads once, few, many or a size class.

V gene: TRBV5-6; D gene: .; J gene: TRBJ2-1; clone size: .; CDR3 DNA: TGTGCCAGCAGCACAAACAGGGTCTACAATGAGCAGTTCTTC; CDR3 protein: CASSTNRVYNEQFF
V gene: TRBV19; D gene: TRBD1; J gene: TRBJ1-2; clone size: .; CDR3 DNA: TGTGCCAGTAAAACCTCAGCGACAGGGGGAGTGGGTGGCTACACCTTC; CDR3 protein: CASKTSATGGVGGYTF
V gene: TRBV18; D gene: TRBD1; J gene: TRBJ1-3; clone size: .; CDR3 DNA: TGTGCCAGCTCACCGACGGACAGGGTTGGAAACACCATATATTTT; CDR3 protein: CASSPTDRVGNTIYF
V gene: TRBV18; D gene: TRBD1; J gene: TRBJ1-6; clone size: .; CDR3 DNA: TGTGCCAGCTCACCAAACTCCTTGGGACCCGGACAGGGTTCACCCCTCCACTTT; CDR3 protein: CASSPNSLGPGQGSPLHF
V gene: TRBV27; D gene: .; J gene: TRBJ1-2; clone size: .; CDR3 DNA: TGTGCCAGCAGTCCCTCAGGGGACCCTTATGGCTACACCTTC; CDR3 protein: CASSPSGDPYGYTF
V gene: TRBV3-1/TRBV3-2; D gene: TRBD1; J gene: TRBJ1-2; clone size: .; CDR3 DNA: TGTGCCAGCAGCCTATACGGGACAGGGGACTATGGCTACACCTTC; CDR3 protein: CASSLYGTGDYGYTF
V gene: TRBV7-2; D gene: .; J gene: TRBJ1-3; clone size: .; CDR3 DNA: TGTGCCAGCACCTCTACGAAGGGAAACACCATATATTTT; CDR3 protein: CASTSTKGNTIYF
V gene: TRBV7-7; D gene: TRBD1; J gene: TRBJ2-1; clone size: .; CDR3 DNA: TGTGCTAGCAGCTTGGGACAGAACAATGAGCAGTTCTTC; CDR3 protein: CASSLGQNNEQFF
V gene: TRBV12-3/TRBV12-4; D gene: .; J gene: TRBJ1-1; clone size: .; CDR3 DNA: TGTGCCAGCAGTTTTAGAAGCGCTGAAGCTTTCTTT; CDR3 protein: CASSFRSAEAFF
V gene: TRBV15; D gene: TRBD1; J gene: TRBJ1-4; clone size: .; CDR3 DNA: TGTGCCACCAGCATAGACAGGGCCGCAACTAATGAAAAACTGTTTTTT; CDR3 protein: CATSIDRAATNEKLFF
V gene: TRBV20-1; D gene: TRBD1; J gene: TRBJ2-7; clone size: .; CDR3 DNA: TGCAGTGCTCGTGGGACAGGGAGGGACGAGCAGTACTTC; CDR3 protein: CSARGTGRDEQYF
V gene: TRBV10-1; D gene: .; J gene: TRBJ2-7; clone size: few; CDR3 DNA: TGCGCCAGCAGTGCCCAGTCCTACGAGCAGTACTTC; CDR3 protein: CASSAQSYEQYF
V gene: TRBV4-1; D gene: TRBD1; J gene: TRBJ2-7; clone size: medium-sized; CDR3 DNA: TGCGCCAGCAGCCGGGTTGGGGGACAGGGGGTGGTCGAGCAGTACTTC; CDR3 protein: CASSRVGGQGVVEQYF
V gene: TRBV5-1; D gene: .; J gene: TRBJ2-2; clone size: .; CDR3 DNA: TGCGCCAGCAGCTCACGGACAGCGAACACCGGGGAGCTGTTTTTT; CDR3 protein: CASSSRTANTGELFF
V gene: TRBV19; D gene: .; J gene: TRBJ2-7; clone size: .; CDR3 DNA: TGTGCCAGTAGTATAGGGTATACCTACTCCTACGAGCAGTACTTC; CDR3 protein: CASSIGYTYSYEQYF
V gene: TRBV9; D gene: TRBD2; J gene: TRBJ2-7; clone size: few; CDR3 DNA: TGTGCCAGCAGCGTAGTTCCAGCGGGAGGCGAGCAGTACTTC; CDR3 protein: CASSVVPAGGEQYF
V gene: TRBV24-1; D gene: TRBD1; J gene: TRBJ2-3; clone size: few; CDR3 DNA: TGTGCCACCAGTGGGGACAGGGGAATAGATACGCAGTATTTT; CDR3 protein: CATSGDRGIDTQYF
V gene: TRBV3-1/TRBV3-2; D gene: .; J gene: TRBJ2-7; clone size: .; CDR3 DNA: TGTGCCAGCAGCCAAGGGGTATATCGAGGCTCCGGTGGCAGCGGCTCCTACGAGCAGTACTTC; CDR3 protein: CASSQGVYRGSGGSGSYEQYF
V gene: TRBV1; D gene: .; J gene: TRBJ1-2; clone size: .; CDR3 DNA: TGCACCAGCAGCCAAGATAGGAATGGGGGACATCATGATCTCTATGGCTACACCTTC; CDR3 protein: CTSSQDRNGGHHDLYGYTF
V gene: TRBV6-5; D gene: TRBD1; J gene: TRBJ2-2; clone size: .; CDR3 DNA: TGTGCCAGCAGGGACCGGGACAGGAACACCGGGGAGCTGTTTTTT; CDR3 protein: CASRDRDRNTGELFF
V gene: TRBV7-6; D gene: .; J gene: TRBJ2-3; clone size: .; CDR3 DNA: TGTGCCAGCAGCTTAGGGGGCGAAGGTACGCAGTATTTT; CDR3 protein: CASSLGGEGTQYF
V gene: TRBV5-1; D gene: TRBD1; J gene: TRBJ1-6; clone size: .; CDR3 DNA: TGCGCCAGCAGCTTGGCTGGGGACAGCTACAATCCCCTCCACTTT; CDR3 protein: CASSLAGDSYNPLHF
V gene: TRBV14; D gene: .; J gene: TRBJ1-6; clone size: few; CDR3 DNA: TGTGCCAGCAGCCTTCGGGGACTCCTAAATTCACCCCTCCACTTT; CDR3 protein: CASSLRGLLNSPLHF
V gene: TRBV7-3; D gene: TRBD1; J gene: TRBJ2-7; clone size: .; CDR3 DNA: TGTGCCAGCAGCCCAGGGGGGACAGGGACCTACGAGCAGTACTTC; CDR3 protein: CASSPGGTGTYEQYF
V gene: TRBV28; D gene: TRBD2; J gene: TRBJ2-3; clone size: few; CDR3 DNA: TGTGCCAGCAGCCCCCATGGAGCGGGAGTAATGGATACGCAGTATTTT; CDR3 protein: CASSPHGAGVMDTQYF
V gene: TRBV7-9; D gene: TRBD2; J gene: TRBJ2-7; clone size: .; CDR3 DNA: TGTGCCAGCAGCTACCCGGAGGGGCAGGGAGCGGGATCCTACGAGCAGTACTTC; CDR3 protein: CASSYPEGQGAGSYEQYF
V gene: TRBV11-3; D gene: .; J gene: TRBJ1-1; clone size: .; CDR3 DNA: TGTGCCAGCAGCCTTGGAGGGGACACTGAAGCTTTCTTT; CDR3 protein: CASSLGGDTEAFF
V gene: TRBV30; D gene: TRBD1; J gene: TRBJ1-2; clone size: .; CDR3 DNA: TGTGCCTGGAGCCCACTTGGGACAGGACCAAACTATGGCTACACCTTC; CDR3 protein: CAWSPLGTGPNYGYTF
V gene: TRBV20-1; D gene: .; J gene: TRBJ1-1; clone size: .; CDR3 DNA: TGCAGTGCTACGCGGGTAGGAGAAGCTTTCTTT; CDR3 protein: CSATRVGEAFF
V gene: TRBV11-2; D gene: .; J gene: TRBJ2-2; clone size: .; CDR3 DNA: TGTGCCAGCAGCAGAGACAGTTATTTCCCCACCGGGGAGCTGTTTTTT; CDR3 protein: CASSRDSYFPTGELFF
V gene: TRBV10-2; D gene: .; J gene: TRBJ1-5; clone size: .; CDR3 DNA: TGCGCCAGCAGTAGGGGGACAACACAGAATCAGCCCCAGCATTTT; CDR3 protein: CASSRGTTQNQPQHF
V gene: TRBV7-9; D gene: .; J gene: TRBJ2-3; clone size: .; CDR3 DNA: TGTGCCAGCAGCTCCGAGCCGACTAGCACAGATACGCAGTATTTT; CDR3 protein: CASSSEPTSTDTQYF
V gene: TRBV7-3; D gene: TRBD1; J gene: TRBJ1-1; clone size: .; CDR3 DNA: TGTGCCAGCGGGTCGGGACAGGTATCTGAAGCTTTCTTT; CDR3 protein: CASGSGQVSEAFF
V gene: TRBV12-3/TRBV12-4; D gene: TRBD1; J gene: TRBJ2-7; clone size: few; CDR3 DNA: TGTGCCAGCAGCCGGGACAGCTCCTACGAGCAGTACTTC; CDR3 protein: CASSRDSSYEQYF
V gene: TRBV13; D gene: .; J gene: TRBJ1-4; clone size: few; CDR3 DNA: TGTGCCAGCAGCTTAGGGGGTAGGGGATCAACTAATGAAAAACTGTTTTTT; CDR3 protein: CASSLGGRGSTNEKLFF
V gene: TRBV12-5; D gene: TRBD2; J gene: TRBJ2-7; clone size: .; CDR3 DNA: TGTGCTAGTGGTTTGGTACCCTGGACTAGCGCAATCTCCTACGAGCAGTACTTC; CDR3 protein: CASGLVPWTSAISYEQYF
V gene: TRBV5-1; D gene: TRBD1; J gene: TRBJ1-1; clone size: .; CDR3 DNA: TGCGCCAGCAGCCAAGGGACAGGGAGCACTGAAGCTTTCTTT; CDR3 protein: CASSQGTGSTEAFF
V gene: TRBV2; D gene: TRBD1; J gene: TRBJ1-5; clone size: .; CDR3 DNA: TGTGCCAGCAGCGTTGGAGGGACAGGAAATCAGCCCCAGCATTTT; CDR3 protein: CASSVGGTGNQPQHF
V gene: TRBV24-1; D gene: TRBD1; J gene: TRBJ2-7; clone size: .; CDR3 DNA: TGTGCCACCAGTGATCCGGGACAGAGTAACGAGCAGTACTTC; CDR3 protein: CATSDPGQSNEQYF